This entry features one T cell receptor (beta chain) sequence. Its specific antigen is unknown. The record has no base qualities; no much larger clone is one base away. This sample is part of a study of T cells after somatic rescue of genetic block (dated by TCRdb to 2019 to 2021). Background on the whole study: The study assessed how robust, over the long term, a T-cell system was when the system had developed through somatic rescue of a genetic block in T-cell development.

The library was obtained by the immunoSEQ multiplex PCR assay. TCRdb obtained this table from immuneACCESS and retained in-frame rearrangements with V and J assigned. These tables miss some clones; where compared with another copy, unresolved V genes account for less than half of the shortfall, and the remainder is unexplained. Here the sample has about 63,000 clones; about 91% occur a single time. The ten top clones hold 3% of the sample. CDR1 is given as MNHNY and CDR2 as SVGAGI, both from the germline V gene (reference sequence). The CDR3, cysteine through phenylalanine, is 13 amino acids long. Here the CDR3 DNA is all that survives: 39 bases in frame from base 1. Between the V and J ends, shortened by 2 bases and 2 bases respectively, the junction contains 7 bases.

Sequencing was done on a sample of peripheral blood mononuclear cells (PBMCs). The TCR originated in a man in his forties. The chain employs TRBV6-6 and TRBJ2-7; the D gene remains uncertain. The DNA is TGTGCCAGCAGTTACCAGTTGCCCTACGAGCAGTACTTC. Its protein product is CASSYQLPYEQYF.